This T cell receptor beta chain was observed in a study of blood T cell repertoires in COVID-19. As for the study in general: There were acute and convalescent COVID-19 samples, and they came from the United States, Italy and Spain.

The CDR3 sequence is 12 residues long. Germline V gene sequence: CDR1 SGHTA, CDR2 FQGNSA. V lost 5 bases to trimming and J lost 3 bases, with 6 bases between them. Authors' processing steps: Cell counts per sample came from amplifying reference gene primers. This table comes from immunoSEQ multiplex PCR, and its TCRdb copy is limited to in-frame clones, with some not included. V, J and clone size are those of that table, while D and trimming were read from the DNA. Seen here are about 300,000 clones, 85% to 90% observed once, and the top ten hold around 4.6%. Participants spanned ages roughly 18 to 95 years and resided in 20 to 30 US areas. Participant reports of clinical history set cohort assignment.

V usage is TRBV7-2 and J usage is TRBJ2-3; D is uncertain. The sequence was collected from a man aged 30 to 39 who had recovered from COVID-19. Input material: PBMCs or T cells enriched from blood (not recorded which). The CDR3 DNA reads as TGTGCCAGCAGCCCCGTTACAGATACGCAGTATTTT. Its protein product is CASSPVTDTQYF.